This entry lists 12 T cell receptor beta chains sequenced from one sample in a study of early T cells in non-severe SARS-CoV-2 infection. MiXCR, applied by TCRdb to the 5' RACE reads, yields one record per CDR3 protein. The table records some 82,000 distinct CDR3 sequences, approximately 12% of them present only once. The sample was whole blood, taken at baseline. The source of these receptors is an adult who was a healthcare worker with PCR-confirmed SARS-CoV-2 infection or an uninfected control (not recorded which).

This clonotype was recorded a few times. The CDR3 loop is CSATTGPGEKLFF. The CDR3 nucleotides read TGCAGTGCTACTACGGGCCCGGGTGAAAAACTGTTTTTT. The chain uses TRBV20-1 and TRBJ1-4; no reliable D call. Germline V gene lookup returns CDR1 DFQATT and CDR2 SNEGSKA (reference sequence). The V end lost 4 bases, the J end lost 7 bases, and 13 bases lay between the germline ends. The CDR3 length is 13 residues.

This clonotype was found a few times. The chain carries TRBV6-2 or TRBV6-3 and TRBJ1-3; maybe TRBD1 (5 bases). V lost 5 bases and J 0 bases, leaving 20 bases between the germline ends. The CDR3 runs to 18 residues. Germline loops: CDR1 MNHEY, CDR2 SVGEGT. CDR3 nucleotides: TGTGCCAGCAGTCGGCGGACGACGGGGCAGTCCTCTGGAAACACCATATATTTT. It yields the protein CASSRRTTGQSSGNTIYF.

This chain joins TRBV12-3 or TRBV12-4 and TRBJ2-1; 7 positions match TRBD2. After removal of 1 base from V and 6 bases from J, the junction contained 6 bases not matched to a gene. CDR3 length: 15 amino acids. CDR3 nucleotide sequence: TGTGCCAGCAGTTTAGTAGAGGCTAGCGGCAATGAGCAGTTCTTC. Protein: CASSLVEASGNEQFF.

This clonotype is categorized as medium-sized. The chain carries TRBV2 and TRBJ2-3, with 7 nucleotides matching TRBD1. The germline V gene encodes CDR1 SNHLY and CDR2 FYNNEI. The V and J ends lost 7 bases and 5 bases, in that order; junction bases with no gene match: 9. CDR3 length equals 14 residues. Here the CDR3 reads CASILDRAEDTQYF. For the CDR3, the DNA is TGTGCCAGCATACTCGACAGGGCTGAAGATACGCAGTATTTT.

This clonotype was seen more than once but under ten times. The gene calls are TRBV6-4 and TRBJ2-2; D gene ambiguous. The ends were cut back, 6 bases at V and 2 bases at J, with 13 bases in the middle. The germline CDR1 and CDR2 sequences are MRHNA and SNTAGT. The CDR3 covers 15 residues. CDR3 in DNA: TGTGCCAGCAGCTCCGAGCACCTCAACACCGGGGAGCTGTTTTTT. It translates to CASSSEHLNTGELFF.

This clonotype was counted between two and nine times. This chain links TRBV4-2 with TRBJ2-5; a weak D match, TRBD1 (5 bases). Trimming stripped 4 bases from V and 5 bases from J, with 17 bases between. CDR3 size: 15 residues. Germline loops: CDR1 LGHNA, CDR2 YNFKEQ. The CDR3 DNA is TGTGCCAGCAGCCCAGGGCGCAGTGGAGTGGAGACCCAGTACTTC. Its translation: CASSPGRSGVETQYF.

This clonotype was seen more than once but under ten times. V gene TRBV20-1 combines with J gene TRBJ2-5, with D possibly matching TRBD1 (6 bases). V shed 5 bases and J shed 4 bases, with 14 bases lying between them. CDR3 size: 13 residues. Germline CDR1 DFQATT, CDR2 SNEGSKA (reference sequence). The DNA of the CDR3 is TGCAGTGCTCGGACAGACAGCCCAGAGACCCAGTACTTC. Translation gives CSARTDSPETQYF.

This clonotype was recorded at least ten times. The chain employs TRBV29-1 and TRBJ2-3; 11 bases line up with TRBD2. The trim removed 6 bases at V and 3 bases at J, leaving 8 bases unmatched. The CDR3 covers 15 residues. Germline CDR1 is SQVTM and CDR2 is ANQGSEA. The CDR3 protein is CSVATSGGGTDTQYF. The CDR3 bases are TGCAGCGTGGCCACTAGCGGGGGAGGGACAGATACGCAGTATTTT.

Ten or more counts support this clonotype. The V and J genes are TRBV11-3 and TRBJ2-1; 7 nucleotides match TRBD1. The junction had 10 bases not matched to a gene; V was cut back by 3 bases and J by 5 bases. The CDR3 is made up of 16 amino acids. CDR1 is SGHNT and CDR2 is YENEEA in the germline V gene. The DNA for the CDR3 is TGTGCCAGCAGCTTCTCCACGGGACAGATACACAATGAGCAGTTCTTC. Translation gives CASSFSTGQIHNEQFF.

This clonotype was detected ten times or more. The genes are TRBV5-1 and TRBJ2-5, with D unclear. Germline V CDR1 and CDR2: SGHRS, YFSETQ. The V end was cut by 4 bases, the J end by 4 bases, with 11 bases between. The CDR3 loop spans 13 amino acids. The CDR3 reads CASSLGYGETQYF. CDR3 sequence (DNA): TGCGCCAGCAGCCTAGGGTACGGAGAGACCCAGTACTTC.

This clonotype was recorded many times. The CDR3 loop reads CASSVDTGYEQYF. CDR3 coding DNA: TGTGCCAGCAGCGTAGACACCGGATACGAGCAGTACTTC. J is TRBJ2-7 and V is TRBV9; no clear D gene. Germline CDR1 reads SGDLS; CDR2 reads YYNGEE. This CDR3 contains 13 residues. Trimming removed 0 bases from V and 4 bases from J, with 8 bases in between.

V and J are TRBV20-1 and TRBJ1-3; D ambiguous. Trimming removed 6 bases at V and 0 bases at J, with 9 bases between. CDR3 length: 13 amino acids. The germline CDR1 and CDR2 sequences are DFQATT and SNEGSKA (reference sequence). The CDR3 protein is CSAGLASGNTIYF. Written as DNA, the CDR3 is TGCAGTGCGGGGTTAGCCTCTGGAAACACCATATATTTT.